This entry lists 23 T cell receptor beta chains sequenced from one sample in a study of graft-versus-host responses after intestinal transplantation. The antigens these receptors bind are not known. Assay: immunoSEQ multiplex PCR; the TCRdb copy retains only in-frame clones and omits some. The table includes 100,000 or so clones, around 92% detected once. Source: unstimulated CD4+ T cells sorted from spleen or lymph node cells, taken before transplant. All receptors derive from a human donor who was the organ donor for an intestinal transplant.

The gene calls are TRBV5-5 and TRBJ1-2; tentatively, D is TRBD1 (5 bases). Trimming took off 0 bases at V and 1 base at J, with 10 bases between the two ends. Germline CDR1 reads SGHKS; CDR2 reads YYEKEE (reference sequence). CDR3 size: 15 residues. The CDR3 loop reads CASSLAVRVNYGYTF. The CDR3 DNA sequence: TGTGCCAGCAGCTTGGCCGTCAGGGTTAACTATGGCTACACCTTC.

The CDR3 sequence: CAAEGGSGYGYTF. The DNA of the CDR3 is TGTGCCGCCGAGGGGGGGTCGGGATATGGCTACACCTTC. J is TRBJ1-2 and V is TRBV30, with D perhaps matching TRBD1 (6 bases). CDR1 is GTSNPN and CDR2 is SVGIG in the germline V gene (reference sequence). This CDR3 contains 13 residues. Trimming pared 8 bases from V and 5 bases from J, leaving 18 bases between. Looking up the rest from reference TRBV30 and TRBJ1-2 gives the full variable domain: SQTIHQWPATLVQPVGSPLSLECTVEGTSNPNLYWYRQAAGRGLQLLFYSVGIGQISSEVPQNLSASRPQDRQFILSSKKLLLSDSGFYLCAAEGGSGYGYTFGSGTRLTVV.

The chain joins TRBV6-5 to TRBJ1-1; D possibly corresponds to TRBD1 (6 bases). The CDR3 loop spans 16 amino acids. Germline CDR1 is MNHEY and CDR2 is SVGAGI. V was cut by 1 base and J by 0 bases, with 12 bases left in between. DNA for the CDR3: TGTGCCAGCAGTTACTTGACGACAGGAGTGAACACTGAAGCTTTCTTT. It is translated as CASSYLTTGVNTEAFF.

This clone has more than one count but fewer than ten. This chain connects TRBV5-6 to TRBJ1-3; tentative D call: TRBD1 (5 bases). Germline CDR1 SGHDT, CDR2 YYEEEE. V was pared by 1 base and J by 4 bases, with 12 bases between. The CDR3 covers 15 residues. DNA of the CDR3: TGTGCCAGCAGCTTGTTTCAGGGATCCGGAAACACCATATATTTT. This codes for CASSLFQGSGNTIYF.

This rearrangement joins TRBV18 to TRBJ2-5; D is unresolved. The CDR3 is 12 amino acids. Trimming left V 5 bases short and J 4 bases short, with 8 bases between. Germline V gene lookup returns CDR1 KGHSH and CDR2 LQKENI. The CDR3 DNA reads TGTGCCAGCTCATTGACGGGAGAGACCCAGTACTTC. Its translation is CASSLTGETQYF.

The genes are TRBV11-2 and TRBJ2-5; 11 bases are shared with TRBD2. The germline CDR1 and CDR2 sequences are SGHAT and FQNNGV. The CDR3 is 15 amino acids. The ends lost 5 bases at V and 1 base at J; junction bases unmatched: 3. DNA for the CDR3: TGTGCCAGCAGCGTTAGCGGGGGGGCCCAAGAGACCCAGTACTTC. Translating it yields CASSVSGGAQETQYF.

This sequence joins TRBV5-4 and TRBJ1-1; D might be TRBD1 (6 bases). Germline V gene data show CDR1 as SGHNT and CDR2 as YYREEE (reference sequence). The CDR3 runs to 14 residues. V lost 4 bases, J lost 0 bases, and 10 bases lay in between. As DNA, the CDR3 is TGTGCCAGCAGCGTAGGACAGATGAACACTGAAGCTTTCTTT. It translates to CASSVGQMNTEAFF.

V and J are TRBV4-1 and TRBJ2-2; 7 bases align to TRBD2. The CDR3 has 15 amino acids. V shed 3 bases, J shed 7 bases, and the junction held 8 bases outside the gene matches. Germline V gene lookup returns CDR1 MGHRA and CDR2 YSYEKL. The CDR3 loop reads CASSQFGLADGELFF. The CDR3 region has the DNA TGCGCCAGCAGCCAGTTCGGGCTAGCGGACGGGGAGCTGTTTTTT.

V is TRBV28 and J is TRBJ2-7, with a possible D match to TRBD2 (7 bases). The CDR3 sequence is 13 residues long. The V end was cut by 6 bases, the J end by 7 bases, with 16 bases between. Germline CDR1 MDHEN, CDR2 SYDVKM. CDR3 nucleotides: TGTGCCAGCAGGTGGGGAGGGAGGGGGGAGCAGTACTTC. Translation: CASRWGGRGEQYF. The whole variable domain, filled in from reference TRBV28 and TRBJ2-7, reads DVKVTQSSRYLVKRTGEKVFLECVQDMDHENMFWYRQDPGLGLRLIYFSYDVKMKEKGDIPEGYSVSREKKERFSLILESASTNQTSMYLCASRWGGRGEQYFGPGTRLTVT.

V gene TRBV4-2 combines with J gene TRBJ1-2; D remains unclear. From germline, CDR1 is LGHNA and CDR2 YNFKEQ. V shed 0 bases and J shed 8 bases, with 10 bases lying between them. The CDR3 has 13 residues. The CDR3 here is CASSQEGRRGYTF. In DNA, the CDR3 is TGTGCCAGCAGCCAAGAGGGGAGGAGGGGCTACACCTTC.

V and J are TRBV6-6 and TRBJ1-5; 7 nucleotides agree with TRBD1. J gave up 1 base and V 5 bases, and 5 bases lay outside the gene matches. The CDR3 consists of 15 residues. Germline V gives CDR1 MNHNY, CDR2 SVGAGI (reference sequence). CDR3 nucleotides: TGTGCCAGCAGTCCAAGACAGGGCAGCAATCAGCCCCAGCATTTT. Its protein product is CASSPRQGSNQPQHF.

CDR3 in DNA: TGTGCCAGCTCACCGGGGACAGCTAATGAAAAACTGTTTTTT. Its protein product is CASSPGTANEKLFF. The gene calls are TRBV18 and TRBJ1-4; TRBD1 aligns across 7 bases. V shed 3 bases and J 3 bases; nucleotides not matched to a gene: 1. From germline, CDR1 is KGHSH and CDR2 LQKENI. This CDR3 is built from 14 residues.

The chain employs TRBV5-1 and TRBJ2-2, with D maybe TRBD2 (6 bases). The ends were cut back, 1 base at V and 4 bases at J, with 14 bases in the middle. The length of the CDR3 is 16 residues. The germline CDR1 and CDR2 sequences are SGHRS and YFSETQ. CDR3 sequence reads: CASSLLAGSGTGELFF. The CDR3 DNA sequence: TGCGCCAGCAGCTTGCTCGCCGGGAGCGGCACCGGGGAGCTGTTTTTT. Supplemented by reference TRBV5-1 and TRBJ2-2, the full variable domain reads KAGVTQTPRYLIKTRGQQVTLSCSPISGHRSVSWYQQTPGQGLQFLFEYFSETQRNKGNFPGRFSGRQFSNSRSEMNVSTLELGDSALYLCASSLLAGSGTGELFFGEGSRLTVL.

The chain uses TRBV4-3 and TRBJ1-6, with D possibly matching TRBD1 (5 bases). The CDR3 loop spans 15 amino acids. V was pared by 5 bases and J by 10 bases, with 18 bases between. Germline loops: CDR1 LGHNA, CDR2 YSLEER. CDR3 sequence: CASSTRDGSGSPLHF. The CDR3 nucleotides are TGCGCCAGCAGCACCCGGGACGGGAGTGGGTCACCCCTCCACTTT.

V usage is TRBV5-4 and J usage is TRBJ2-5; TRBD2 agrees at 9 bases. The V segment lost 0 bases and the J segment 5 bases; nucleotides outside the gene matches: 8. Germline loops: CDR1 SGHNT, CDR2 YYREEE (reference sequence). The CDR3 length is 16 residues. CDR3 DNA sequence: TGTGCCAGCAGCTTGGGTCGAGCGGGGGGTGATGAGACCCAGTACTTC. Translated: CASSLGRAGGDETQYF.

The CDR3 sequence is CAISLKEVTSSYNSPLHF. The CDR3 DNA follows: TGTGCCATCAGTCTTAAGGAGGTGACGAGCTCCTATAATTCACCCCTCCACTTT. This chain connects TRBV10-3 to TRBJ1-6, with D unclear. Germline CDR1 reads ENHRY; CDR2 reads SYGVKD. V lost 5 bases, J lost 0 bases, and 17 bases lay in between. This CDR3 is built from 18 residues.

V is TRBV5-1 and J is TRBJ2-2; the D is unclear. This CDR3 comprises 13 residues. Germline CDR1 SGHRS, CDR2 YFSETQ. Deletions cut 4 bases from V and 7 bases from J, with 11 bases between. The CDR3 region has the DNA TGCGCCAGCAGCCCCACTGTTGGCGGGGAGCTGTTTTTT. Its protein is CASSPTVGGELFF.

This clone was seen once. CDR3 in amino acids: CASSIGTGISEAFF. CDR3 bases: TGTGCCAGTAGTATAGGGACAGGGATAAGTGAAGCTTTCTTT. The chain recombines TRBV19 with TRBJ1-1; 8 bases are a match to TRBD1. The J segment lost 7 bases and the V segment lost 1 base, leaving 5 bases of the junction unmatched. The CDR3 is 14 residues long. Germline V gene lookup returns CDR1 LNHDA and CDR2 SQIVND (reference sequence).

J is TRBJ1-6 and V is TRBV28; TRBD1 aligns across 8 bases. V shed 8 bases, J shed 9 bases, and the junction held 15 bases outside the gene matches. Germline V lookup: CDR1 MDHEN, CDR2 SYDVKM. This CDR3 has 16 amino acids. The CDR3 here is CASDTEGQGRGSPLHF. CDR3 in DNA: TGTGCCAGCGATACGGAAGGACAGGGAAGGGGTTCACCCCTCCACTTT.

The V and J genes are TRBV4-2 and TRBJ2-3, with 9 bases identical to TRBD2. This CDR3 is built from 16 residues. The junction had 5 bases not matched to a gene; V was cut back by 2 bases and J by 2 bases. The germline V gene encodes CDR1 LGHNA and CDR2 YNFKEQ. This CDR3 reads CASSQIAGAFTDTQYF. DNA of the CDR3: TGTGCCAGCAGCCAAATAGCGGGGGCATTCACAGATACGCAGTATTTT.

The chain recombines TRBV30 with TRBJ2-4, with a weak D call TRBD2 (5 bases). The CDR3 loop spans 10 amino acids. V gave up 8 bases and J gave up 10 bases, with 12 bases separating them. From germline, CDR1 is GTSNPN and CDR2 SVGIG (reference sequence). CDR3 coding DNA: TGTGCCGCAGGAGGAGGAATTCAGTACTTC. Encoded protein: CAAGGGIQYF.

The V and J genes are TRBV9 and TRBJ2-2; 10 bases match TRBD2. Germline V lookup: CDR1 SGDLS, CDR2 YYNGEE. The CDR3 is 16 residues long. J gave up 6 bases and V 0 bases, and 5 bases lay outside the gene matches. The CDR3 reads CASSVGVLAGSGELFF. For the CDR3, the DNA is TGTGCCAGCAGCGTAGGTGTACTAGCGGGGTCCGGGGAGCTGTTTTTT.

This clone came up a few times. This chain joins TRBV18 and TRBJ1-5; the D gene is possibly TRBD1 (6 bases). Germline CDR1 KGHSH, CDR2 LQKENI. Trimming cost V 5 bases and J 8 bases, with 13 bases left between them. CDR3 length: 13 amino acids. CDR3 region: CASSSRGTEPQHF. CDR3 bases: TGTGCCAGCTCATCCAGGGGTACTGAGCCCCAGCATTTT.